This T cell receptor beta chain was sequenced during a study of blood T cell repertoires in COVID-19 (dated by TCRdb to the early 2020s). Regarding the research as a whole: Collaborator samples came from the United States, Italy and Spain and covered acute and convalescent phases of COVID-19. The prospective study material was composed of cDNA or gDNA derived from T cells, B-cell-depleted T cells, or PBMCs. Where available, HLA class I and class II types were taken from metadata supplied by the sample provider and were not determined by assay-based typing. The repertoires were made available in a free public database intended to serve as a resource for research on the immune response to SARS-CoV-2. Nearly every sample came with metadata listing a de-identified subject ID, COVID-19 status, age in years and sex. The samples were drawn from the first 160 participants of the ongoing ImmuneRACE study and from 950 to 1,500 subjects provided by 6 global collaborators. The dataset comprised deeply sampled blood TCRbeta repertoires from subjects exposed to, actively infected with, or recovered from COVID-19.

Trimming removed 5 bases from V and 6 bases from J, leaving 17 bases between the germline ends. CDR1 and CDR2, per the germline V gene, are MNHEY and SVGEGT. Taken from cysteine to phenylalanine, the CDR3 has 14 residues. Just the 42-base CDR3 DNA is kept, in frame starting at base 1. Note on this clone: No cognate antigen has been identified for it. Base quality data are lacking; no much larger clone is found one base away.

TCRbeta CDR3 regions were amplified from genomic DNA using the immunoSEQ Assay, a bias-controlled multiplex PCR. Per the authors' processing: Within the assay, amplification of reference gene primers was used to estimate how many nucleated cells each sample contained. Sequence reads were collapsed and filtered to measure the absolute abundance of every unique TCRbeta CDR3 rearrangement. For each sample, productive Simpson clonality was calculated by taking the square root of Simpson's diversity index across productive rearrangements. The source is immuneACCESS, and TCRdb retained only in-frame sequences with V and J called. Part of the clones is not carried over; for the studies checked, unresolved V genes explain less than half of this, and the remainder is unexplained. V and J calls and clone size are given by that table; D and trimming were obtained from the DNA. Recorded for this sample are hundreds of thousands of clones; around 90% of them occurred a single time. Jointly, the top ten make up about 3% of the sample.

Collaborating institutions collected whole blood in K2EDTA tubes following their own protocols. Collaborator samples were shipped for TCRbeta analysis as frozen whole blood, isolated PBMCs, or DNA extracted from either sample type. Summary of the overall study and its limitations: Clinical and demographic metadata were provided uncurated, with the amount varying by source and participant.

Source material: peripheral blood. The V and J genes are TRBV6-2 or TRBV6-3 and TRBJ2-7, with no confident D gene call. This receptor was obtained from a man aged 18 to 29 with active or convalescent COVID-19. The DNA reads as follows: TGTGCCAGCAGTCATCTAGGTGACCTGGGCGAGCAGTACTTC. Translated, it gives CASSHLGDLGEQYF.